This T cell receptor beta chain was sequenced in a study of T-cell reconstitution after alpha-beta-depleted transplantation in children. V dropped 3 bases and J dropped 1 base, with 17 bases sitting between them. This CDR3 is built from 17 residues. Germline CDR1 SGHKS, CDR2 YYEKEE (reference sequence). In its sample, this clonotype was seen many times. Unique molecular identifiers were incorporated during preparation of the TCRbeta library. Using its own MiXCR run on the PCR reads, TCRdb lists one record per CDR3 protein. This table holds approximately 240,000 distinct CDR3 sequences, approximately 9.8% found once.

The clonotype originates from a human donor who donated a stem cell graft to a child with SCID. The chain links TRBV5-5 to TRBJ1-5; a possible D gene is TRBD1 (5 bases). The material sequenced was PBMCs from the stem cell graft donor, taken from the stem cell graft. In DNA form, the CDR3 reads TGTGCCAGCAGCTCAGGGACGCGGGACCCAAGCAATCAGCCCCAGCATTTT. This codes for CASSSGTRDPSNQPQHF.